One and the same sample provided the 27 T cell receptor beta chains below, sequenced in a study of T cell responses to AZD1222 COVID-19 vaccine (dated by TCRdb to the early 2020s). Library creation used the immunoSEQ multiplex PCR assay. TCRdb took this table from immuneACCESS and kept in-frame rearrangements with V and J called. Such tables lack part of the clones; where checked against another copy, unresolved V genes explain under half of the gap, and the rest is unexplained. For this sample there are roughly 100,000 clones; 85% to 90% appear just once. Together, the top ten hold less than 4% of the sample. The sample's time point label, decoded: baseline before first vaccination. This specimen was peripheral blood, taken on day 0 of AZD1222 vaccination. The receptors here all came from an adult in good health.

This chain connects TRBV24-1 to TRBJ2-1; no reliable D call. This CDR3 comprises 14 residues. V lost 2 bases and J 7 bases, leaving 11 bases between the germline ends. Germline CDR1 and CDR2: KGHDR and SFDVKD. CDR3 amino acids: CATSDSGWPNEQFF. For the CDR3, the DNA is TGTGCCACCAGTGATTCTGGGTGGCCTAATGAGCAGTTCTTC.

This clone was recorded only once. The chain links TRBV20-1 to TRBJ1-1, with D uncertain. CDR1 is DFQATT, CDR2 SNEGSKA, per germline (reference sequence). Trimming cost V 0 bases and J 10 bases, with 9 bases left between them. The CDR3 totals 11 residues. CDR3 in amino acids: CSARDYEGAFF. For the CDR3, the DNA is TGCAGTGCTAGAGATTACGAAGGAGCTTTCTTT.

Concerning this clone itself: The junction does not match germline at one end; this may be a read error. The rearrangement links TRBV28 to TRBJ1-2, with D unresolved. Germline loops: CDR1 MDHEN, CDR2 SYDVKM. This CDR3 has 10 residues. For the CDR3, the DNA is TGTGCCAGCAGTTGGAACGGTTTTCACTTC. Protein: CASSWNGFHF.

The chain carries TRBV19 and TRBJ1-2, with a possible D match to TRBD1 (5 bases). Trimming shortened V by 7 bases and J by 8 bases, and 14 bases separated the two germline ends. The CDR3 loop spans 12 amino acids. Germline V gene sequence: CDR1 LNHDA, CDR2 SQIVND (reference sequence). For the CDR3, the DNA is TGTGCCAGTACGAGCAGGGTATGGGGCTACACCTTC. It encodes CASTSRVWGYTF.

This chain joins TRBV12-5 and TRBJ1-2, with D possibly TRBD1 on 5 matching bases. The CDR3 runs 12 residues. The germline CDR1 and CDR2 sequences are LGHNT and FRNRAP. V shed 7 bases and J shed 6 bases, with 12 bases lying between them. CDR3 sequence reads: CASAIDRHGYTF. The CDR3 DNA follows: TGTGCTAGTGCCATCGACAGACATGGCTACACCTTC.

The CDR3 sequence: CASNQEIQETQYF. The CDR3 DNA sequence: TGTGCCAGCAATCAGGAGATCCAAGAGACCCAGTACTTC. The chain combines TRBV7-2 with TRBJ2-5; D unclear. Trimming pared 7 bases from V and 1 base from J, leaving 10 bases between. CDR1 is SGHTA and CDR2 is FQGNSA in the germline V gene. The CDR3 spans 13 residues. Based on the CDR3 plus reference TRBV7-2 and TRBJ2-5, the full variable domain is GAGVSQSPSNKVTEKGKDVELRCDPISGHTALYWYRQSLGQGLEFLIYFQGNSAPDKSGLPSDRFSAERTGGSVSTLTIQRTQQEDSAVYLCASNQEIQETQYFGPGTRLLVL.

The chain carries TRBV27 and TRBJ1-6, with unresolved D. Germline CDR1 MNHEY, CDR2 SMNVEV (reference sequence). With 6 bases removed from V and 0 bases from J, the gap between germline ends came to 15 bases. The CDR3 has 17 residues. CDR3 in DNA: TGTGCCAGCAGCCGTAAAAAACTCAGCTCCTATAATTCACCCCTCCACTTT. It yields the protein CASSRKKLSSYNSPLHF.

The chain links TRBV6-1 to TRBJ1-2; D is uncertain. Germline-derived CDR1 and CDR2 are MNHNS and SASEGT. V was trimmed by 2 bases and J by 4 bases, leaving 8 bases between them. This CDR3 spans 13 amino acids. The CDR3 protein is CASSELGFYGYTF. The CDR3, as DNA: TGTGCCAGCAGTGAATTGGGTTTCTATGGCTACACCTTC.

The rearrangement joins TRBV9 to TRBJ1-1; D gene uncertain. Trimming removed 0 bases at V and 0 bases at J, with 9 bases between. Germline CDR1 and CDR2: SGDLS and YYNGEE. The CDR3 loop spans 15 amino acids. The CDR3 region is CASSVVPEMNTEAFF. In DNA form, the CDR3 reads TGTGCCAGCAGCGTAGTGCCGGAGATGAACACTGAAGCTTTCTTT.

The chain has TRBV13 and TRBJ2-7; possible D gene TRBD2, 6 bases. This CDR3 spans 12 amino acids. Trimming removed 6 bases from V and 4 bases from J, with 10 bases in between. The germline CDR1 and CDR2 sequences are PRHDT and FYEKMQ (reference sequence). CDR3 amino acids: CASRSGTYEQYF. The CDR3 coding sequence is TGTGCCAGCAGATCCGGGACTTACGAGCAGTACTTC.

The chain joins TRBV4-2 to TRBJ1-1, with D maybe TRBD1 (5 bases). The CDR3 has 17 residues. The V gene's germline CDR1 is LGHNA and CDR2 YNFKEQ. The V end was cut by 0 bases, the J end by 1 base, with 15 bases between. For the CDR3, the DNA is TGTGCCAGCAGCCAAGATAAGGGACGGCCCGAGAACACTGAAGCTTTCTTT. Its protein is CASSQDKGRPENTEAFF.

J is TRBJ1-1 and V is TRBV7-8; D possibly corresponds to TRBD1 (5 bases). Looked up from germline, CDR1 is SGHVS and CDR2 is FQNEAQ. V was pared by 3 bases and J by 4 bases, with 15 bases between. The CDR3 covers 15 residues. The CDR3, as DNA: TGTGCCAGCAGCTTGCAGGGCGGGGGGGGCACTGAAGCTTTCTTT. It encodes CASSLQGGGGTEAFF.

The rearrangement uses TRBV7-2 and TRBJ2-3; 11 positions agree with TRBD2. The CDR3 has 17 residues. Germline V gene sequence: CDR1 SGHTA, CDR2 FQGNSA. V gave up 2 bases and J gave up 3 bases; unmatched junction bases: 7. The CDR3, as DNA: TGTGCCAGCAGCTTAACCCTCCCTAGCGGGGGGACAGATACGCAGTATTTT. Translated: CASSLTLPSGGTDTQYF.

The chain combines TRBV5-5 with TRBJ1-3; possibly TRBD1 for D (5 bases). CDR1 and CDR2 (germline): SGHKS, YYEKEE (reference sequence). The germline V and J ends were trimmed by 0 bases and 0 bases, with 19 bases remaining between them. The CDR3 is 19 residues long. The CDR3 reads CASSLVSGAARASGNTIYF. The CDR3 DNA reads TGTGCCAGCAGCTTGGTCTCTGGGGCTGCGAGGGCCTCTGGAAACACCATATATTTT.

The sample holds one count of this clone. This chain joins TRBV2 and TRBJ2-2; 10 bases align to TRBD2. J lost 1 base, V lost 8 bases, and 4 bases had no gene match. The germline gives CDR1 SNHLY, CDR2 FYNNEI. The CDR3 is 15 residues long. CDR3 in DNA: TGTGCCAGCTCTCGACTAGCGGGGAACACCGGGGAGCTGTTTTTT. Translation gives CASSRLAGNTGELFF.

The CDR3 coding sequence is TGTGCCAGCAGCGCTGTGGGATGGGGTTATGGCTACACCTTC. Amino acid sequence: CASSAVGWGYGYTF. The rearrangement links TRBV9 to TRBJ1-2; D gene uncertain. CDR3 length: 14 amino acids. The V gene lost 3 bases and the J gene lost 5 bases, with 14 bases spanning the gap. Looked up from germline, CDR1 is SGDLS and CDR2 is YYNGEE. Complete variable domain (other parts from reference TRBV9 and TRBJ1-2): DSGVTQTPKHLITATGQRVTLRCSPRSGDLSVYWYQQSLDQGLQFLIQYYNGEERAKGNILERFSAQQFPDLHSELNLSSLELGDSALYFCASSAVGWGYGYTFGSGTRLTVV.

The CDR3 is CASSTTAGTAYGYTF. Written as DNA, the CDR3 is TGCGCCAGCAGCACTACCGCCGGGACAGCCTATGGCTACACCTTC. The rearrangement joins TRBV5-1 to TRBJ1-2; TRBD1 matches 7 bases. The CDR3 is made up of 15 amino acids. V dropped 4 bases and J dropped 4; count of bases not matched to a gene: 10. The germline CDR1 and CDR2 sequences are SGHRS and YFSETQ.

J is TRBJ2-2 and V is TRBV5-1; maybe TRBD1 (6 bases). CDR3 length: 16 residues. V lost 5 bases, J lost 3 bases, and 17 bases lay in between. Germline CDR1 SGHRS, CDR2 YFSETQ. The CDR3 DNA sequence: TGCGCCAGCAGTGCTTCCGGGACACCTTACACCGGGGAGCTGTTTTTT. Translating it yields CASSASGTPYTGELFF. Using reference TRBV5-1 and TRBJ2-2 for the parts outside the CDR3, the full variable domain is KAGVTQTPRYLIKTRGQQVTLSCSPISGHRSVSWYQQTPGQGLQFLFEYFSETQRNKGNFPGRFSGRQFSNSRSEMNVSTLELGDSALYLCASSASGTPYTGELFFGEGSRLTVL.

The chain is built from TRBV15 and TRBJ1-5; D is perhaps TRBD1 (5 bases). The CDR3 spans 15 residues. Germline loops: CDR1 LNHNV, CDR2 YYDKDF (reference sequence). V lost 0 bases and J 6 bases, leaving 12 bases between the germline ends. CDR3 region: CATSRDRGGGQPQHF. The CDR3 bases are TGTGCCACCAGCAGAGATCGTGGGGGAGGTCAGCCCCAGCATTTT.

CDR3 loop: CASSLRTGGNTEAFF. The DNA of the CDR3 is TGTGCCAGCAGCCTACGGACAGGGGGGAACACTGAAGCTTTCTTT. The chain has TRBV7-6 and TRBJ1-1, with 10 bases identical to TRBD1. The trim removed 5 bases at V and 1 base at J, leaving 4 bases unmatched. Germline V gives CDR1 SGHVS, CDR2 FNYEAQ. CDR3 length: 15 amino acids. The full variable domain, rest sourced from reference TRBV7-6 and TRBJ1-1, is GAGVSQSPRYKVTKRGQDVALRCDPISGHVSLYWYRQALGQGPEFLTYFNYEAQQDKSGLPNDRFSAERPEGSISTLTIQRTEQRDSAMYRCASSLRTGGNTEAFFGQGTRLTVV.

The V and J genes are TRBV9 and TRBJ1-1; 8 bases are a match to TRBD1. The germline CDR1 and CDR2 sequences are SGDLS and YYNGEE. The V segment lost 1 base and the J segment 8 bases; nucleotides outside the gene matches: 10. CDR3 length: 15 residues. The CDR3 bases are TGTGCCAGCAGCGTAAAGGGGATACAGGGGGTCGAAGCTTTCTTT. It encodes CASSVKGIQGVEAFF.

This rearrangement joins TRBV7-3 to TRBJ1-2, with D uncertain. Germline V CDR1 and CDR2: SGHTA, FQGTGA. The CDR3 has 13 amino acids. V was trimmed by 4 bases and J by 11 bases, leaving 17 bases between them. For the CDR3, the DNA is TGTGCCAGCAGCTCCTACCGGGGAGCTGGGTACACCTTC. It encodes CASSSYRGAGYTF.

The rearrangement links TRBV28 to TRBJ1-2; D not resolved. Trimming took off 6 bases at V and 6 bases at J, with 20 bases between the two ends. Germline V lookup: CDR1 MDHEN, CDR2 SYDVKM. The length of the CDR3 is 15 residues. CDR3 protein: CASSSRGRGANGYTF. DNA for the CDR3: TGTGCCAGCAGCTCCCGAGGACGGGGAGCTAATGGCTACACCTTC.

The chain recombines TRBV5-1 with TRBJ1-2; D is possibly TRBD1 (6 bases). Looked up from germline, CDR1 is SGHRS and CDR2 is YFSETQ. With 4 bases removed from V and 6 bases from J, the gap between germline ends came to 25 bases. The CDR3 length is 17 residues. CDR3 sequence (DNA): TGCGCCAGCAGCCAGGGGACGGAGTCTATAGGGGTGGATGGCTACACCTTC. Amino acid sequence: CASSQGTESIGVDGYTF.

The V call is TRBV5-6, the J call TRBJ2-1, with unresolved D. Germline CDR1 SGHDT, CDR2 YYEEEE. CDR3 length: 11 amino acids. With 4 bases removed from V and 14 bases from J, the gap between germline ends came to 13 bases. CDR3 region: CASSNAGSEFF. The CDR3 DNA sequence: TGTGCCAGCAGCAACGCCGGTAGTGAGTTCTTC. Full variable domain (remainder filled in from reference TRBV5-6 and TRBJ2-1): DAGVTQSPTHLIKTRGQQVTLRCSPKSGHDTVSWYQQALGQGPQFIFQYYEEEERQRGNFPDRFSGHQFPNYSSELNVNALLLGDSALYLCASSNAGSEFFGPGTRLTVL.

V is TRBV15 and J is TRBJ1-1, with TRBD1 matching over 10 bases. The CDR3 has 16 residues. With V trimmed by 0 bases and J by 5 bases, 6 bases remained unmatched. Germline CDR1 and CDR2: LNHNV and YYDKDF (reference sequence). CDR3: CATSRDLGDRGTEAFF. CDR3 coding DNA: TGTGCCACCAGCAGAGATTTGGGGGACAGGGGAACTGAAGCTTTCTTT. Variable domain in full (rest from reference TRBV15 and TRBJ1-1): DAMVIQNPRYQVTQFGKPVTLSCSQTLNHNVMYWYQQKSSQAPKLLFHYYDKDFNNEADTPDNFQSRRPNTSFCFLDIRSPGLGDTAMYLCATSRDLGDRGTEAFFGQGTRLTVV.

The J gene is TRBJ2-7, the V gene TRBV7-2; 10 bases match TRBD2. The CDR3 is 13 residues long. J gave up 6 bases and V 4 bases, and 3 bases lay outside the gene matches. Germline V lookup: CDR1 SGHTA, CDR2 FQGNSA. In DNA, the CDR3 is TGTGCCAGCAGCTCTCTAGCGGGGGTCGAGCAGTACTTC. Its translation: CASSSLAGVEQYF.